This T cell receptor (beta chain) was recorded in a study of CD8+ T cells in alopecia areata. About the study: Treated patients were given oral tofacitinib, which was dosed at 5 to 10 mg twice daily.

As for this clone: The antigen remains undetermined.

Isolated RNA was reverse transcribed into cDNA used as the sequencing template. Data came from immunoSEQ multiplex PCR; TCRdb stores just in-frame clones and leaves some out. The sample has about 110,000 clones, over 80% seen once; the top ten hold around 25%. Germline V lookup: CDR1 SGHTA, CDR2 FQGNSA. CDR3 size: 15 residues. Trimming cost V 1 base and J 1 base, with 11 bases left between them. Study results and limitations: The study found higher clonality in lesional than normal scalp, especially in alopecia totalis/universalis.

The treatment is: oral pan-JAK inhibitor, 5-10 mg twice daily. The rearrangement links TRBV7-2 to TRBJ2-7; D possibly corresponds to TRBD2 (6 bases). The source material was CD8+ T cells sorted from blood, sampled at week 24, from a patient treated with tofacitinib. The origin of this receptor is a human donor with alopecia areata. The CDR3 reads CASSLEIGGSYEQYF. The CDR3 DNA sequence: TGTGCCAGCAGCTTAGAGATCGGGGGATCCTACGAGCAGTACTTC.